The clone carrying this T cell receptor (beta chain) was recorded at least ten times. Its antigen is unidentified. Researchers tagged individual cDNA molecules with unique molecular identifiers. MiXCR, run by TCRdb on the 5' RACE reads, gives a single entry per CDR3 protein. The data show 30,000 to 35,000 distinct CDR3 sequences, 3.5% to 5% seen once. This entry is derived from a study of early T cells in non-severe SARS-CoV-2 infection. Study context: The study sequenced bulk RNA from unsorted whole blood, with chains unpaired. Study observations and caveats: CD4 and private specificities were missed by VDJdb matching, which favored anti-spike CD8 responses.

With V trimmed by 1 base and J by 1 base, 3 bases remained unmatched. Germline CDR1 SGHVS, CDR2 FQNEAQ. The CDR3 is 16 residues long. The sequenced sample consisted of whole blood. The sequence was obtained from an adult who was a healthcare worker with PCR-confirmed SARS-CoV-2 infection or an uninfected control (not recorded which). The J gene is TRBJ1-5, the V gene TRBV7-8, with TRBD1 matching over 8 bases. CDR3 in DNA: TGTGCCAGCAGCTTAGGACAGGGGCGCAGCAATCAGCCCCAGCATTTT. As protein: CASSLGQGRSNQPQHF.